A single sample gave rise to the 13 T cell receptor beta chains below, sequenced in a study of technical replicates of blood from several donors. This table comes from immunoSEQ multiplex PCR, and its TCRdb copy is limited to in-frame clones, with some not included. Of over 80,000 clones listed, approximately 96% are singletons. The specimen sequenced was T cells isolated from PBMCs. These receptors came from a human donor in good health.

The chain is built from TRBV9 and TRBJ1-5; TRBD1 is a possible D gene (5 bases). Trimming removed 2 bases at V and 0 bases at J, with 9 bases between. The CDR3 is made up of 15 amino acids. The germline gives CDR1 SGDLS, CDR2 YYNGEE. CDR3 in DNA: TGTGCCAGCAGCGTGACAGCAGATAGCAATCAGCCCCAGCATTTT. It is translated as CASSVTADSNQPQHF.

The genes are TRBV27 and TRBJ1-4; maybe TRBD1 (5 bases). The V end lost 2 bases, the J end lost 8 bases, and 21 bases lay between the germline ends. This CDR3 has 17 amino acids. Germline assignment: CDR1 MNHEY and CDR2 SMNVEV (reference sequence). CDR3 DNA: TGTGCCAGCAGTTTAACTTCATCTCCGGGACTGAGGGAAAAACTGTTTTTT. Encoded protein: CASSLTSSPGLREKLFF.

The rearrangement uses TRBV7-9 and TRBJ2-2; 7 positions agree with TRBD2. V shed 9 bases and J 1 base; nucleotides not matched to a gene: 8. The germline V gene encodes CDR1 SEHNR and CDR2 FQNEAQ (reference sequence). The CDR3 extends over 15 amino acids. In DNA form, the CDR3 reads TGTGCCAGTTATCGGGGCGGGAGGAACACCGGGGAGCTGTTTTTT. It is translated as CASYRGGRNTGELFF.

This clone occurred once. This chain joins TRBV5-4 and TRBJ1-2; D is possibly TRBD1 (5 bases). V dropped 1 base and J dropped 4 bases, with 17 bases sitting between them. The CDR3 is 16 residues long. Per germline, CDR1 SGHNT and CDR2 YYREEE (reference sequence). The CDR3 region is CASSLSRAAMGYGYTF. CDR3 nucleotides: TGTGCCAGCAGCTTGAGCAGGGCCGCTATGGGCTATGGCTACACCTTC. Combining the CDR3 with reference TRBV5-4 and TRBJ1-2 gives the whole variable domain ETGVTQSPTHLIKTRGQQVTLRCSSQSGHNTVSWYQQALGQGPQFIFQYYREEENGRGNFPPRFSGLQFPNYSSELNVNALELDDSALYLCASSLSRAAMGYGYTFGSGTRLTVV.

This chain connects TRBV11-2 to TRBJ2-5, with D possibly TRBD2 on 5 matching bases. The germline CDR1 and CDR2 sequences are SGHAT and FQNNGV. The V end lost 3 bases, the J end lost 1 base, and 12 bases lay between the germline ends. CDR3 length equals 15 residues. The chain's CDR3 is CASSFMAGSQETQYF. Here the CDR3 DNA reads TGTGCCAGCAGCTTTATGGCGGGTTCCCAAGAGACCCAGTACTTC.

The chain is built from TRBV19 and TRBJ2-7, with D tentatively TRBD1 (5 bases). The CDR3 runs to 12 residues. Looked up from germline, CDR1 is LNHDA and CDR2 is SQIVND (reference sequence). Trimming cost V 5 bases and J 5 bases, with 10 bases left between them. CDR3 amino acids: CASSPQGHEQYF. CDR3 bases: TGTGCCAGTAGTCCCCAGGGCCACGAGCAGTACTTC.

This chain uses TRBV5-5 with TRBJ2-7; no definite D call. Between the trimmed V and J ends, which lost 2 bases and 7 bases, there was a span of 7 bases. Germline assignment: CDR1 SGHKS and CDR2 YYEKEE (reference sequence). CDR3 size: 11 residues. CDR3 sequence reads: CASSLTSEQYF. The CDR3 nucleotides read TGTGCCAGCAGCTTAACTTCGGAGCAGTACTTC.

This rearrangement joins TRBV6-1 to TRBJ2-1, with D hard to call. Germline lookup yields CDR1 MNHNS and CDR2 SASEGT. CDR3 length equals 17 residues. V lost 3 bases and J lost 2, with 17 bases in between. The CDR3 DNA is TGTGCCAGCAGTGACCAGGTACCTTTCTTTCCCTACAATGAGCAGTTCTTC. This gives the protein CASSDQVPFFPYNEQFF.

This clone was detected only once. The V call is TRBV4-1, the J call TRBJ2-7, with 8 bases lining up with TRBD1. Germline loops: CDR1 MGHRA, CDR2 YSYEKL. This CDR3 contains 19 residues. The J segment lost 1 base and the V segment lost 0 bases, leaving 14 bases of the junction unmatched. The DNA for the CDR3 is TGCGCCAGCAGCCAAGATCCAACTAGAGACAGGGGAAAGTCCTACGAGCAGTACTTC. Translated: CASSQDPTRDRGKSYEQYF.

There are a few counts of this clone. The chain links TRBV13 to TRBJ1-5, with D possibly being TRBD1 (5 bases). Germline CDR1 and CDR2: PRHDT and FYEKMQ (reference sequence). Trimming took 2 bases from V and 7 from J, leaving 9 bases between them. The CDR3 loop spans 13 amino acids. The CDR3 sequence is CASSLRGGQPQHF. The CDR3, as DNA: TGTGCCAGCAGCTTACGGGGGGGACAGCCCCAGCATTTT.

This clone occurred once. This chain links TRBV19 with TRBJ2-3; 8 nucleotides align to TRBD2. Germline lookup yields CDR1 LNHDA and CDR2 SQIVND (reference sequence). The J segment lost 4 bases and the V segment lost 3 bases, leaving 6 bases of the junction unmatched. CDR3 length equals 15 residues. In DNA form, the CDR3 reads TGTGCCAGTAGTATGGGACTAGTTGAAGCAGATACGCAGTATTTT. It is translated as CASSMGLVEADTQYF.

The CDR3 here is CASSLTGTSPGTDTQYF. The CDR3 DNA is TGTGCCAGCAGTTTGACCGGGACTAGCCCTGGCACAGATACGCAGTATTTT. The gene calls are TRBV28 and TRBJ2-3; TRBD2 agrees at 9 bases. The CDR3 loop spans 17 amino acids. CDR1 MDHEN and CDR2 SYDVKM come from the germline V gene. V shed 3 bases, J shed 1 base, and the junction held 8 bases outside the gene matches.

The chain is built from TRBV27 and TRBJ2-1, with 11 bases that match TRBD1. Unmatched junction bases numbered 6, after V lost 6 bases and J lost 8 bases. The CDR3 is 14 amino acids. Germline V gene lookup returns CDR1 MNHEY and CDR2 SMNVEV (reference sequence). CDR3 in DNA: TGTGCCAGCAGCGGGACAGGGGGGACGGATGAGCAGTTCTTC. Its translation is CASSGTGGTDEQFF.